What follows is one T cell receptor beta chain and its context. Its antigen is not yet known. The sample holds no much larger clone one base away, and base qualities are not on file. Using the deep immunoSEQ assay, multiplex PCR amplified TCR CDR3 regions from genomic DNA. Extracted genomic DNA from each cell subset was distributed evenly across all wells of several immunoSEQ 96-well plates, and each plate was treated as a replicate. For sorted subsets, around 200 ng genomic DNA, equal to approximately 30,000 T cell genomes, was loaded into each replicate PCR. Purified libraries were quantified with a Qubit 3.0 fluorometer, sized on a Bioanalyzer 2100, and re-quantified with the KAPA Library Quantification kit. Each immunoSEQ 96-well plate was sequenced on its own single-read 150-cycle Illumina NextSeq 550 flow cell. In the paper's pipeline: The immunoSEQ output contained only junctional sequences without quality scores, so filtering could not match that applied to full-length reads. To assign V/J genes and CDR3, sequences were annotated against IMGT germline references using PyIR, a Python wrapper for IgBLAST v1.9. Any read was removed if the V/J assignment was weak (E-value above 1e-6), the CDR3 was missing, or the read contained stop codons, out-of-frame junctions, or ambiguous translated residues. V3J clonotypes were defined as sequences sharing an identical inferred V gene, J gene, and CDR3 amino acid sequence. Percentage overlap between repertoires was computed as shared unique clonotypes divided by the size of the smaller repertoire. RTK rarefaction, the Chao1 estimator, and Recon v2.1 estimates of unobserved clonotypes were used to assess repertoire richness. For all TCRbeta clonotypes obtained by the gDNA method from four donors, generation probabilities were computed with OLGA. TCRdb carries this immuneACCESS record with in-frame sequences only. Its versions omit some clonotypes, under half of them owing to an unresolved V gene in the studies checked, with the rest unexplained. V, J and clone size were drawn from that table, and D and trimming were deduced from the DNA. This sample lists some 2.1 million clones; over 85% were detected once. Of the sample, approximately 1.7% is held by the ten largest clones.

These data come from a study of shared clonotypes between healthy human individuals (dated by TCRdb to about 2020). Describing the broader study: The cohort comprised two women and a few men aged 18 to 49 years. Each donor's leukapheresis produced roughly between roughly 0.85 and 9.5 billion PBMCs. Different laboratories and diverse techniques were used to prepare libraries and sequence TCR repertoires, to increase sequencing depth and limit assay-specific biases. For each donor, CD4 naive and CD4 memory were each run on three plates, CD8 naive on two plates, and CD8 memory on one plate. To estimate repertoire size and how much clonotype sharing occurs between individuals, the study deeply sequenced the blood TCR repertoires of five or six healthy adults.

Via the germline V gene (reference sequence), CDR1 is MNHNY and CDR2 SVGAGI. A distance of 14 bases separates the germline ends of V and J, which lose 0 bases and 6 bases respectively. From cysteine to phenylalanine, the CDR3 is 15 amino acids long. Of all the DNA, just the CDR3 is kept, 45 bases in frame from base 1. For the CD8 naive samples, CD45RO-negative cells were positively selected for CCR7, yielding a CD45RA+CCR7+ population from which TemRA cells were excluded. The donors were healthy, HIV-negative adults with no recently reported acute infections or vaccinations. Only Caucasian adults living in Nashville, Tennessee, USA were represented among the donors. After blood collection by leukapheresis, PBMCs were isolated using Ficoll-Histopaque density gradient centrifugation and then cryopreserved in the vapor phase of liquid nitrogen. Analytical flow cytometry was used to check the purity and quantity of each magnetically sorted T cell population. From each sorted fraction, genomic DNA was isolated and quantified by UV absorbance on a Nanodrop 2000c.

Results the study describes overall, beyond this receptor: Across a few donors, about 5.2% of naive CD4, approximately 4% of naive CD8, approximately 2.5% of memory CD4, and 0.4% of memory CD8 clonotypes were shared. Compared with non-shared clonotypes, clonotypes shared by all four sorted-subset donors had higher generation probabilities. Naive subsets generally had larger estimated clonotype richness than memory subsets. Because the study included a small number of donors, the genetic and exposure-history diversity represented was limited. Pairwise subsampling led to the expectation that sequencing depth would affect the degree of clonotype sharing among donors. Sampling was limited to blood, and TCR repertoires in tissue likely differ from TCR repertoires in blood. Incomplete sequencing was indicated by rarefaction of sorted-subset datasets, despite the large sequencing depth.

The receptor's source is a man younger than 35 in good health. Some clones in this sample may be carry-over from other donors' samples. The chain is made from TRBV6-6 and TRBJ1-2, with the D gene not clear enough to name. Sequenced material: naive CD8+ T cells from PBMCs. Read against the paper, the sample's cell subset or site label means: CD45RA+CCR7+. The CDR3 loop reads CASSYSSGMDHGYTF. In nucleotide form, the sequence is TGTGCCAGCAGTTACTCGAGCGGCATGGATCATGGCTACACCTTC.